Only one count was recorded for the clone carrying this TCR beta chain. Profiling relied on immunoSEQ multiplex PCR, and the TCRdb table lists in-frame clones only, not all of them. The sample has some 24,000 clones; around nine tenths are singletons. The CDR3 sequence is 13 residues long. Germline V CDR1 and CDR2: SGHTA, FQGNSA. Between the trimmed V and J ends, which lost 5 bases and 8 bases, there was a span of 12 bases. These data originate in a study of T cell changes during pregnancy in multiple sclerosis. The receptor was isolated from a female donor in good health, enrolled as a control in a pregnancy study. The chain carries TRBV7-2 and TRBJ1-4; D possibly corresponds to TRBD1 (5 bases). Here the sequenced sample was CD4+ T cells from peripheral blood mononuclear cells, taken in the second trimester of pregnancy. CDR3 region: CASSPGEGEKLFF. In DNA, the CDR3 is TGTGCCAGCAGCCCTGGGGAGGGGGAAAAACTGTTTTTT.